Given below is one TCR beta chain in context. The antigen remains undetermined. Generated by immunoSEQ multiplex PCR, the TCRdb table keeps only in-frame clones and is missing some. The sample lists fewer than 700,000 clones, roughly four fifths occurring once. The data are from a study of shared clonotypes between healthy human individuals. The overall study: The composition of the donors was a couple of women and a few men aged 18 to 49.

CDR3 length equals 16 residues. The V end was cut by 4 bases, the J end by 1 base, with 16 bases between. Germline V gives CDR1 SNHLY, CDR2 FYNNEI. Findings and caveats of the study: Sampling covered blood only; tissue repertoires likely differ.

The TCR sequence derives from a woman aged 40 to 50 in good health. Some clones in this sample may be carry-over from other donors' samples. The sample was PBMCs. This chain uses TRBV2 with TRBJ2-5, with D maybe TRBD2 (5 bases). The CDR3 here is CASSVTLGLAQETQYF. CDR3 bases: TGTGCCAGCAGTGTTACCTTAGGACTGGCCCAAGAGACCCAGTACTTC.